The present entry profiles one T cell receptor (beta chain) with its context. What it binds is not known. PCR primers comprised 60 Vbeta and 13 Jbeta primers. TCRdb keeps only in-frame clones here, not all; method: immunoSEQ multiplex PCR. Of roughly 56,000 clones listed, approximately 87% are singletons. The data are from a study of cytomegalovirus exposure and HLA in healthy donors. Study conclusions and caveats: Cytomegalovirus association was listed for 150 to 200 TCR beta chains.

Sequenced input: PBMCs. This receptor was obtained from a man between 18 and 35 years old in good health and CMV-seronegative.

For the CDR3, the DNA is TGTGCCATCAGTGAGTCGAGGACAGGGGGCATCGGAGAGACCCAGTACTTC. Translated, it gives CAISESRTGGIGETQYF. The J gene is TRBJ2-5, the V gene TRBV10-3, with 11 bases aligning to TRBD1. The V gene's germline CDR1 is ENHRY and CDR2 SYGVKD. V was clipped by 0 bases and J by 4 bases; unmatched bases: 7. This CDR3 contains 17 residues.